The sample holds a few counts of the clone carrying this T cell receptor beta chain. The entry originates in a study of cytomegalovirus exposure and HLA in healthy donors. 60 Vbeta and 13 Jbeta primers were used in PCR. The data were produced by immunoSEQ multiplex PCR, yet TCRdb's version contains in-frame clones alone and is incomplete. The sample has 150,000 to 200,000 clones; around 78% are singletons. V was clipped by 6 bases and J by 6 bases, with 15 bases between them. Germline lookup yields CDR1 MRHNA and CDR2 SNTAGT. The CDR3 totals 15 residues. Source material: PBMCs. This chain uses TRBV6-4 with TRBJ1-6; D unresolved. This receptor was taken from a man aged 25-45 years in good health and CMV-seronegative. The CDR3 is CASRITMESNSPLHF. CDR3 bases: TGTGCCAGCAGAATTACTATGGAGAGTAATTCACCCCTCCACTTT.